This T cell receptor (beta chain) is drawn from a study of response to subunit inactivated influenza vaccine (dated by TCRdb to the late 2010s). About the full investigation: Deep quantitative T cell receptor repertoire profiling was used in the study to track responses to a trivalent subunit inactivated influenza vaccine.

Read against the paper, the sample's time point label means: more than 35 days after influenza vaccine administration. Turning to this clonotype: Its antigen has not been determined. No base quality information exists; no much larger clone differs at one position.

Library construction relied on RT-PCR. The sequencer was an Illumina HiSeq 2500. TCRdb passed the public sequencing reads through fastp at Q25 and MiXCR, retaining productive beta sequences. Every distinct CDR3 protein forms one entry, paired with its most common genes and DNA. The table for this sample lists fewer than 700,000 distinct CDR3 sequences; over 10% of them were counted only once. About 12% of the sample belongs to the ten largest clones. General conclusions and limits of the study: According to the authors, only a limited number of new T cells may be recruited by each seasonal influenza vaccination.

From the germline V gene (reference sequence), CDR1 is DFQATT and CDR2 is SNEGSKA. The CDR3 numbers 15 residues from cysteine through phenylalanine. Just CDR3 DNA is preserved here, 45 bases in frame from base 1. The germline V end is reduced by 6 bases and the J end by 10 bases; junction bases left unmatched: 11. The chain joins TRBV20-1 to TRBJ1-6, and 11 junctional nucleotides match TRBD1. The TCR was taken from a man aged 50-59 years who received an inactivated influenza vaccine. Donor details come from another sample of the same person, matched by shared clones. The sample was PBMCs from blood, taken more than 35 days after vaccination. The DNA is TGCAGTGCGGAGCCCCCGGGACAGGGGGGCTCACCCCTCCACTTT. The translation is CSAEPPGQGGSPLHF.